Each of the 11 T cell receptor beta chains below was sequenced from the same sample in a study of CD8 T cells in Susac syndrome. With random hexamers, roughly 0.5 to 1 ug RNA was reverse transcribed. TCRdb re-analysed the immunoSEQ multiplex PCR reads in MiXCR, keeping a single row per CDR3 protein. The sample contains under 300,000 distinct CDR3 sequences, around 96% of which appear only once. Sequenced sample: CD4+ T cells from PBMCs. The source of these receptors is a human donor with Susac syndrome.

This chain connects TRBV11-1 to TRBJ1-1; 10 bases line up with TRBD1. The CDR3 consists of 16 residues. V trimming: 6 bases; J trimming: 8 bases; junction bases outside the gene matches: 15. Germline V gene sequence: CDR1 SGHAT, CDR2 FQDESV (reference sequence). The CDR3 loop reads CASRFNPGQGKQEAFF. Written as DNA, the CDR3 is TGTGCCAGCAGATTCAATCCGGGACAGGGGAAGCAGGAAGCTTTCTTT.

The gene calls are TRBV30 and TRBJ1-5; no clear D. CDR3 length: 13 amino acids. Germline lookup yields CDR1 GTSNPN and CDR2 SVGIG (reference sequence). The V end lost 0 bases, the J end lost 5 bases, and 8 bases lay between the germline ends. In nucleotides, the CDR3 is TGTGCCTGGAGTGTAAGGGCAGATCAGCCCCAGCATTTT. Encoded protein: CAWSVRADQPQHF.

Points on this clonotype: A junction boundary mismatches the germline segment, possibly from a read error. The V and J genes are TRBV20-1 and TRBJ1-4; weak D call: TRBD1 (5 bases). The CDR3 extends over 16 amino acids. Germline V CDR1 and CDR2: DFQATT, SNEGSKA (reference sequence). The CDR3 loop reads CSARGAGMGRNEKLFF. Here the CDR3 DNA reads TGCAGTGCAAGAGGAGCAGGGATGGGTCGGAATGAAAAACTGTTTTTT.

This chain uses TRBV20-1 with TRBJ2-7; D is perhaps TRBD2 (7 bases). CDR1 DFQATT and CDR2 SNEGSKA come from the germline V gene (reference sequence). Trimming cost V 3 bases and J 9 bases, with 21 bases left between them. The CDR3 consists of 14 residues. The CDR3 DNA follows: TGCAGTGCTAGGCTAGGGGGGGCAAGGGATTTGCAGTACTTC. This sequence encodes CSARLGGARDLQYF.

V gene TRBV7-9 combines with J gene TRBJ1-4, with TRBD1 identical over 11 bases. Germline CDR1 is SEHNR and CDR2 is FQNEAQ (reference sequence). V trimming: 10 bases; J trimming: 3 bases; junction bases outside the gene matches: 4. The CDR3 totals 14 residues. CDR3 residues: CAIQDRGPNEKLFF. CDR3 nucleotide sequence: TGTGCCATCCAGGACAGGGGGCCTAATGAAAAACTGTTTTTT.

The chain uses TRBV5-4 and TRBJ2-1; 12 bases fit TRBD2. CDR1 SGHNT and CDR2 YYREEE come from the germline V gene (reference sequence). This CDR3 contains 15 residues. J lost 6 bases, V lost 5 bases, and 6 bases had no gene match. CDR3 protein: CASRTLAGGGNEQFF. For the CDR3, the DNA is TGTGCCAGCAGGACACTAGCGGGAGGAGGCAATGAGCAGTTCTTC.

The chain is built from TRBV5-1 and TRBJ1-5, with D possibly matching TRBD1 (5 bases). Germline assignment: CDR1 SGHRS and CDR2 YFSETQ. Trimming took 4 bases from V and 1 from J, leaving 9 bases between them. This CDR3 region has 14 residues. CDR3 DNA sequence: TGCGCCAGCAGCCATGGGGGGAGCAATCAGCCCCAGCATTTT. This sequence encodes CASSHGGSNQPQHF.

The V gene is TRBV19, the J gene TRBJ2-7; 7 positions agree with TRBD1. The J segment lost 2 bases and the V segment lost 6 bases, leaving 4 bases of the junction unmatched. This CDR3 has 13 residues. Germline assignment: CDR1 LNHDA and CDR2 SQIVND (reference sequence). The CDR3 spells CASRAGGTYEQYF. The CDR3 coding sequence is TGTGCCAGTAGGGCAGGGGGAACCTACGAGCAGTACTTC.

The V gene is TRBV6-2 or TRBV6-3, the J gene TRBJ1-3; D call uncertain. The V and J ends lost 0 bases and 0 bases respectively, with 6 bases between them. The CDR3 is made up of 15 amino acids. Germline CDR1 is MNHEY and CDR2 is SVGEGT. CDR3 residues: CASSYSQISGNTIYF. The CDR3 region has the DNA TGTGCCAGCAGTTACTCGCAGATCTCTGGAAACACCATATATTTT.

The J gene is TRBJ2-3, the V gene TRBV7-9, with D possibly being TRBD2 (7 bases). The CDR3 contains 16 residues. The V and J ends lost 5 bases and 5 bases respectively, with 20 bases between them. Germline V gene data show CDR1 as SEHNR and CDR2 as FQNEAQ (reference sequence). The DNA for the CDR3 is TGTGCCAGCAGCCCAGAATACGGGGGCGGGAGAGATACGCAGTATTTT. Encoded protein: CASSPEYGGGRDTQYF.

The chain has TRBV3-1 and TRBJ2-5, with D unclear. CDR1 LGHDT and CDR2 YNNKEL come from the germline V gene (reference sequence). The CDR3 is 12 amino acids. V was clipped by 5 bases and J by 3 bases, with 7 bases between them. The CDR3 spells CASSYNEETQYF. As DNA, the CDR3 is TGTGCCAGCAGCTACAACGAAGAGACCCAGTACTTC.